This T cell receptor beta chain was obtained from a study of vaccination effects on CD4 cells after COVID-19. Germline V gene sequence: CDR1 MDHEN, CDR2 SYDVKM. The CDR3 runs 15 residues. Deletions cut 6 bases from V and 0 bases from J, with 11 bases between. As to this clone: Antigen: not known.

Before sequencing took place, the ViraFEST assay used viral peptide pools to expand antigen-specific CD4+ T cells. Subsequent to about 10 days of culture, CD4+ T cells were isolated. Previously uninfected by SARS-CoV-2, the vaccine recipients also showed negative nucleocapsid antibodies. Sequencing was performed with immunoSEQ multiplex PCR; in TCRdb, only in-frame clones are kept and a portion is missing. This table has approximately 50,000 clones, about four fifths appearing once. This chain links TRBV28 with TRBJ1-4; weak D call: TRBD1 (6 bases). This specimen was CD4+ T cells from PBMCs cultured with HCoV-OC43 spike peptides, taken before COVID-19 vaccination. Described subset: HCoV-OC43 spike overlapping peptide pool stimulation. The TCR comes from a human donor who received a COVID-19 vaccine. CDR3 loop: CASRLQGTTNEKLFF. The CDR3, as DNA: TGTGCCAGCAGGCTGCAGGGGACAACTAATGAAAAACTGTTTTTT.